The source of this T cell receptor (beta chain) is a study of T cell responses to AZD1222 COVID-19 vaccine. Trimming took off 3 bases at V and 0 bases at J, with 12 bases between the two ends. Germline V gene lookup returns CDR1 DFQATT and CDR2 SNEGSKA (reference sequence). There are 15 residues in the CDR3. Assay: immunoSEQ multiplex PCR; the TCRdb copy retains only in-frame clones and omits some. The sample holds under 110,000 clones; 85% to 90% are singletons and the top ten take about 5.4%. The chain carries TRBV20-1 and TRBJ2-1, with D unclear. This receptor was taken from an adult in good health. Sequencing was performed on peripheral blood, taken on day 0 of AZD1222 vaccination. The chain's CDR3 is CSASPTRHSYNEQFF. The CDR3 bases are TGCAGTGCTAGTCCGACCCGCCACTCCTACAATGAGCAGTTCTTC.